One sample yielded the 2 T cell receptor beta chains listed below, sequenced in a study of T cells after yellow fever vaccination. TCRdb reanalysed the 5' RACE reads using MiXCR and keeps one entry per CDR3 protein. The data contain 310,000 or so distinct CDR3 sequences, roughly 3.5% of them seen just once; the ten biggest clones take up 23%. This sample comprised PBMCs, obtained on the day of the yellow fever booster vaccination. Every receptor here comes from a man in his late teens or twenties who received the YFV17D yellow fever vaccine.

The chain employs TRBV12-3 or TRBV12-4 and TRBJ1-5; D ambiguous. Trimming cost V 8 bases and J 15 bases, with 17 bases left between them. The CDR3 is 11 amino acids. CDR3 region: CASGLVVPMHF. DNA of the CDR3: TGTGCCAGCGGTCTCGTGGTCCCGATGCATTTT.

This clonotype was seen at least ten times. CDR3 amino acids: CASSLSGTHTDTQYF. As DNA, the CDR3 is TGTGCCAGCAGTTTATCGGGAACGCACACAGATACGCAGTATTTT. This rearrangement joins TRBV27 to TRBJ2-3; D gene ambiguous. Germline-derived CDR1 and CDR2 are MNHEY and SMNVEV (reference sequence). This CDR3 region has 15 residues. The ends were cut back, 0 bases at V and 2 bases at J, with 9 bases in the middle.